Listed below are T cell receptor beta chains from one sample, sequenced in a study of response to subunit inactivated influenza vaccine. One entry per CDR3 protein results from TCRdb running MiXCR on the RT-PCR reads. The sample gives 450,000 to 600,000 distinct CDR3 sequences, about 15% of which show up once; less than 4% is in the top ten. Source: CD4+ T cells sorted from PBMCs, taken 23 months after vaccination. The source of these receptors is a man between 50 and 69 years old who received an inactivated influenza vaccine. The CDR3 runs from the conserved cysteine through the conserved F or W. A D gene is named only where the DNA matches it firmly. The listing skips clone size in some rows; elsewhere it reads once, few, many or a size class.

d_call j_call clone_size v_call cdr3_aa cdr3_nt
- TRBJ2-7 few TRBV28 CASSSSSRGRRGQYF TGTGCCAGCAGTTCATCCAGCCGGGGCCGACGGGGGCAGTACTTC
TRBD2 TRBJ2-1 few TRBV7-9 CASSFILAGGAREQFF TGTGCCAGCAGCTTTATACTAGCGGGAGGAGCCAGGGAGCAGTTCTTC
TRBD2 TRBJ2-7 - TRBV7-8 CASSLVGSGGTMAYEQYF TGTGCCAGCAGCTTAGTGGGTAGCGGGGGGACCATGGCCTACGAGCAGTACTTC
- TRBJ2-1 few TRBV5-1 CASNLNQWGDYNEQFF TGCGCCAGCAACCTAAACCAGTGGGGGGACTACAATGAGCAGTTCTTC
TRBD2 TRBJ2-3 - TRBV5-1 CASSWSGRTTDTQYF TGCGCCAGCAGCTGGAGCGGGAGGACTACAGATACGCAGTATTTC
- TRBJ1-5 few TRBV7-2 CASSLLSTQPQHF TGTGCCAGCAGCTTACTATCAACTCAGCCCCAGCATTTT
- TRBJ2-2 - TRBV4-2 CASGSSPAGAIPGELFF TGTGCCAGCGGCTCGAGTCCCGCGGGGGCCATACCCGGGGAGCTGTTTTTT
- TRBJ2-6 few TRBV5-5 CASSLSTGSPSGANVLTF TGTGCCAGCAGCTTGTCCACGGGATCTCCTTCTGGGGCCAACGTCCTGACTTTC
TRBD2 TRBJ2-1 - TRBV6-1 CASSEAGTSGSYEQFF TGTGCCAGCAGTGAAGCGGGGACTAGCGGGAGCTATGAGCAGTTCTTC
TRBD1 TRBJ2-7 once TRBV3-1 CASSHPYRGIIYEQYF TGTGCCAGCAGCCATCCCTACAGGGGGATCATCTACGAGCAGTACTTC
- TRBJ1-5 - TRBV21-1 CASSNGGTGVPQPQHF TGTGCCAGCAGCAATGGGGGGACAGGGGTACCTCAGCCCCAGCATTTT
TRBD2 TRBJ2-7 - TRBV20-1 CSARSTGTSSYEQYF TGCAGTGCTAGGAGTACCGGGACTAGCTCTTACGAGCAGTACTTC
- TRBJ1-1 - TRBV5-1 CASSLEATRANTEAFF TGCGCCAGCAGCTTGGAAGCTACCAGGGCGAACACTGAAGCTTTCTTT
- TRBJ1-4 few TRBV12-3/TRBV12-4 CASSQPEGKLFF TGTGCCAGCAGCCAACCGGAGGGAAAACTGTTTTTT
TRBD1 TRBJ2-1 - TRBV4-3 CASSLGQGWDNEQFF TGCGCCAGCAGCCTGGGACAGGGTTGGGACAATGAGCAGTTCTTC
TRBD1 TRBJ2-5 - TRBV12-3/TRBV12-4 CASAPGTVRKTQYF TGTGCCAGCGCCCCCGGGACAGTAAGGAAGACCCAGTACTTC
- TRBJ1-2 few TRBV10-2 CASSPTQANYGYTF TGCGCCAGCAGCCCCACTCAGGCTAACTATGGCTACACCTTC
- TRBJ2-4 many TRBV5-1 CASSLSGSKNIQYF TGCGCCAGCAGCTTGTCTGGCAGCAAAAACATTCAGTACTTC